The entry that follows covers one T cell receptor (beta chain) sequence. This sample is drawn from a study of blood T cell repertoires in COVID-19. Turning to the study itself: Some COVID-19 samples were acute and others convalescent; all came from the United States, Italy and Spain. T cells, B-cell-depleted T cells, or PBMCs provided the cDNA or gDNA that served as material.

In the source study's methods: Estimated nucleated cell counts came from reference gene primer amplification. Repertoires were generated with immunoSEQ multiplex PCR, while TCRdb's copy carries only in-frame clones and drops some. V and J calls and clone size come straight from that table; D and trimming were deduced from the DNA. The data contain about 200,000 clones, approximately 90% of them seen just once; the ten biggest clones take up roughly 6.2%. The germline gives CDR1 LNHDA, CDR2 SQIVND (reference sequence). The CDR3 is 12 residues long. V shed 2 bases and J shed 3 bases, with 5 bases lying between them.

The chain has TRBV19 and TRBJ2-7; D is uncertain. This receptor was taken from a woman aged 35 to 49 who had recovered from COVID-19. The sequenced sample was peripheral blood. This CDR3 is CASSIRGYEQYF. CDR3 nucleotide sequence: TGTGCCAGTAGTATACGAGGCTACGAGCAGTACTTC.